The rows below give T cell receptor beta chains drawn from one sample of a study of blood T cell repertoires in COVID-19. Sequencing was performed with immunoSEQ multiplex PCR; in TCRdb, only in-frame clones are kept and a portion is missing. The sample lists 150,000 to 200,000 clones, approximately 84% occurring once. Sequencing used PBMCs or T cells enriched from blood (not recorded which). Every receptor here comes from a man aged 50 or older who had recovered from COVID-19. CDR3s include the opening cysteine and the closing phenylalanine or tryptophan. Fields, in order: D gene, V gene, clone size, J gene, CDR3 protein. D genes are given only for firm matches. Some rows mark clone size as missing; the rest say once, few, many or name a class of expanded clone.

>-|TRBV19|-|TRBJ2-7
CASSIGAGGGLNEQYF
>-|TRBV3-1/TRBV3-2|-|TRBJ1-1
CASSQEGTEAFF
>-|TRBV19|-|TRBJ1-5
CASSIARGGSYQPQHF
>-|TRBV28|-|TRBJ1-1
CASSLEQGHTEAFF
>TRBD1|TRBV4-1|once|TRBJ2-1
CASSQDEGASWAYNEQFF
>TRBD1|TRBV29-1|-|TRBJ1-1
CSARGDRPNTEAFF
>TRBD1|TRBV19|-|TRBJ1-2
CASGSTGRRGYGYTF
>-|TRBV12-3/TRBV12-4|-|TRBJ2-5
CASSLFGDSQYF
>-|TRBV6-2/TRBV6-3|-|TRBJ2-7
CASSYRDEQYF
>-|TRBV3-1/TRBV3-2|-|TRBJ2-1
CASSQGAGTNYNEQFF
>TRBD2|TRBV11-2|-|TRBJ2-3
CASLKRPGLAGGSTDTQYF
>TRBD1|TRBV9|-|TRBJ2-3
CASRPPGTEGANTQYF
>-|TRBV10-3|few|TRBJ2-5
CAIRGGAQETQYF
>-|TRBV6-2/TRBV6-3|-|TRBJ1-5
CASSFHGRSSNQPQHF
>-|TRBV29-1|-|TRBJ1-1
CSVRGSTEAFF
>-|TRBV28|-|TRBJ1-5
CASSPRDNNQPQHF
>-|TRBV11-2|once|TRBJ1-6
CASSLEATGSPLHF
>TRBD1|TRBV23-1|few|TRBJ2-2
CASSQDLPRQGANTGELFF
>TRBD1|TRBV7-2|few|TRBJ1-2
CATWDSGYGYTF
>-|TRBV25-1|-|TRBJ2-1
CASSEAPSTGKWYEQFF
>-|TRBV15|-|TRBJ1-2
CATSREKVSGVGGYTF
>-|TRBV30|-|TRBJ1-3
CAWNYKSSGNTIYF
>TRBD1|TRBV30|-|TRBJ2-3
CACSTGDTDTQYF
>TRBD2|TRBV11-1|-|TRBJ2-3
CASSPMVRGADTQYF
>-|TRBV7-7|-|TRBJ2-3
CASSLSPRLETSTDTQYF
>-|TRBV27|-|TRBJ2-3
CASSLWAGGTDTQYF
>-|TRBV4-2|-|TRBJ1-4
CASSQADLGFSEKLFF
>-|TRBV11-2|-|TRBJ1-4
CASSRGAGDEKLFF
>TRBD2|TRBV7-9|-|TRBJ2-6
CATAGEGYGANVLTF
>TRBD2|TRBV6-5|-|TRBJ2-7
CASRVPAPSGEQYF
>-|TRBV3-1/TRBV3-2|-|TRBJ1-4
CASSQRGNEKLFF
>-|TRBV7-2|-|TRBJ1-1
CASSYRGNTEAFF
>-|TRBV20-1|-|TRBJ2-5
CSASYSRETQYF
>-|TRBV3-1/TRBV3-2|-|TRBJ1-1
CASSSPAQGRTEAFF
>TRBD1|TRBV14|-|TRBJ1-1
CASSQVGRGVEYTEAFF
>TRBD1|TRBV11-3|-|TRBJ2-7
CASSRSGTDTYEQYF
>-|TRBV6-5|-|TRBJ1-3
CASSYQSSSGNTIYF
>TRBD1|TRBV6-5|-|TRBJ1-4
CASSQGAVEKLFF
>TRBD1|TRBV5-1|-|TRBJ2-7
CASSRTGMVYEQYF
>-|TRBV6-5|-|TRBJ2-7
CASSFDRFSYEQYF
>-|TRBV7-2|-|TRBJ1-6
CASSPRLGPDSPLHF
>-|TRBV6-4|once|TRBJ2-7
CASRGLSFYEQYF
>-|TRBV19|-|TRBJ1-5
CASRDRHLNQPQHF
>-|TRBV18|-|TRBJ2-7
CASSPASREQYF
>TRBD2|TRBV18|-|TRBJ2-3
CASSPSGESDTQYF
>-|TRBV5-8|once|TRBJ1-5
CASSPQGNQPQHF
>TRBD1|TRBV7-8|-|TRBJ2-7
CASSDIRRDRPYEQYF
>-|TRBV7-3|-|TRBJ1-1
CASRNSNTEAFF
>TRBD1|TRBV12-5|-|TRBJ2-3
CASGSTWTGFTDTQYF
>-|TRBV7-9|-|TRBJ2-5
CASSLDALVKETQYF
>TRBD1|TRBV19|-|TRBJ2-6
CASSISRTGRGHSGANVLTF
>-|TRBV19|-|TRBJ1-2
CASRTPYGGSYGYTF
>TRBD1|TRBV12-5|-|TRBJ2-1
CASGLPQQGAGNEQFF
>-|TRBV19|-|TRBJ1-5
CASSTTKGVRQPQHF
>-|TRBV29-1|once|TRBJ2-4
CSVEYLGQKNIQYF
>-|TRBV4-2|-|TRBJ1-4
CASSQDPGFDEKLFF
>-|TRBV7-9|-|TRBJ2-3
CASSYPQADTQYF
>TRBD1|TRBV5-1|-|TRBJ1-1
CASSGEDRVAFF
>-|TRBV5-1|-|TRBJ2-4
CASSLDESPVNIQYF